This paragraph covers one T cell receptor (beta chain) sequence. What it binds is not known. These data are taken from a study of cytomegalovirus exposure and HLA in healthy donors. Study-wide context: The approximately 670 first-cohort repertoires and the 95 to 150 validation repertoires shared the same platform, a later analysis reported. The study, taken as a whole, reports: The study designated 150 to 200 TCR beta chains cytomegalovirus-associated. According to a later analysis, TCR clusters from the first cohort tended to co-occur in the approximately 130 validation repertoires.

The donors were members of the roughly 130-subject validation cohort (separate from the roughly 660-subject first cohort). The length of the CDR3 is 13 residues. Germline V gives CDR1 MGHRA, CDR2 YSYEKL. Trimming took off 4 bases at V and 1 base at J, with 7 bases between the two ends. Measured with immunoSEQ multiplex PCR; TCRdb has only the in-frame clones, and not every one. The sample contains 100,000 to 150,000 clones, 75% to 90% of which appear only once. This TCR was recovered from a woman between 18 and 30 years old in good health and CMV-seronegative. The chain has TRBV4-1 and TRBJ1-2; D call uncertain. The specimen sequenced was PBMCs. CDR3 sequence reads: CASSPQINYGYTF. DNA for the CDR3: TGCGCCAGCAGCCCCCAGATTAACTATGGCTACACCTTC.